One sample yielded the 15 T cell receptor beta chains listed below, sequenced in a study of beta chain features in type 1 diabetes. The authors reverse transcribed all of the isolated RNA, so sequencing captured expressed TCRB transcripts. Produced via immunoSEQ multiplex PCR; TCRdb's table is partial and in-frame only. The data contain some 220,000 clones, 11% of them seen just once; the ten biggest clones take up approximately 1.3%. The sample consisted of central memory CD4+ T cells from blood. The origin of the receptors is a man younger than 30 in good health.

J is TRBJ2-5 and V is TRBV27; weak D call: TRBD1 (5 bases). The J call may be mistaken, given a closer DNA end match to TRBJ2-7. The CDR3 extends over 12 amino acids. From germline, CDR1 is MNHEY and CDR2 SMNVEV (reference sequence). CDR3 coding DNA: TGTGCCAGCAGTTCGACAGTGTACGAGCAGTACTTC. This translates into CASSSTVYEQYF.

This clone was detected only a few times. This CDR3 is also generated by other DNA sequences in the sample. This rearrangement joins TRBV15 to TRBJ1-4, with TRBD1 matching over 7 bases. From germline, CDR1 is LNHNV and CDR2 YYDKDF (reference sequence). With V trimmed by 0 bases and J by 6 bases, 4 bases remained unmatched. The CDR3 runs 15 residues. The CDR3 coding sequence is TGTGCCACCAGCAGAGACAGGGGGTGGGATGAAAAACTGTTTTTT. This encodes CATSRDRGWDEKLFF.

V gene TRBV4-3 combines with J gene TRBJ2-2; D is unresolved. This CDR3 is 14 amino acids long. V was pared by 4 bases and J by 5 bases, with 11 bases between. Germline V gene sequence: CDR1 LGHNA, CDR2 YSLEER. The CDR3 DNA sequence: TGCGCCAGCAGCCCTATTCTGAAGACCGGGGAGCTGTTTTTT. It specifies CASSPILKTGELFF.

This clone was detected only a few times. V gene TRBV18 combines with J gene TRBJ2-5, with D unresolved. V was trimmed by 2 bases and J by 4 bases, leaving 11 bases between them. This CDR3 is 14 amino acids long. Germline CDR1 reads KGHSH; CDR2 reads LQKENI. CDR3 sequence (DNA): TGTGCCAGCTCACCAGACACATCGAGAGAGACCCAGTACTTC. It encodes CASSPDTSRETQYF.

This clone occurred once. The J gene is TRBJ2-3, the V gene TRBV30; 13 positions agree with TRBD2. V shed 2 bases and J 2 bases; nucleotides not matched to a gene: 4. Germline V gives CDR1 GTSNPN, CDR2 SVGIG (reference sequence). The CDR3 is made up of 16 amino acids. The CDR3 coding sequence is TGTGCCTGGAGTCCGGGACTAGCGGGATACACAGATACGCAGTATTTT. It yields the protein CAWSPGLAGYTDTQYF.

At least ten counts were recorded for this clone. The V gene is TRBV7-9, the J gene TRBJ2-2; D might be TRBD2 (6 bases). Per the germline V gene, CDR1 is SEHNR and CDR2 is FQNEAQ (reference sequence). V lost 5 bases, J lost 9 bases, and 19 bases lay in between. The CDR3 length is 15 residues. The chain's CDR3 is CASSEGTFLPRELFF. CDR3 in DNA: TGTGCCAGCAGCGAAGGGACTTTTCTACCCCGGGAGCTGTTTTTT.

This sequence joins TRBV5-6 and TRBJ2-7, with TRBD2 matching over 9 bases. The CDR3 has 16 amino acids. With V trimmed by 2 bases and J by 4 bases, 10 bases remained unmatched. The V gene's germline CDR1 is SGHDT and CDR2 YYEEEE. The CDR3 coding sequence is TGTGCCAGCAGCTTTTCGGGACTAGCTGATATTTACGAGCAGTACTTC. The encoded protein is CASSFSGLADIYEQYF.

The V gene is TRBV14, the J gene TRBJ2-7; 8 positions match TRBD1. The germline V gene encodes CDR1 SGHDN and CDR2 FVKESK. Unmatched junction bases numbered 13, after V lost 4 bases and J lost 2 bases. The CDR3 is 17 residues long. CDR3 in DNA: TGTGCCAGCAGCCGCCCAATGGGCGGGACAGGCCCCTACGAGCAGTACTTC. Its translation: CASSRPMGGTGPYEQYF. The full variable domain, completed using reference TRBV14 and TRBJ2-7, is EAGVTQFPSHSVIEKGQTVTLRCDPISGHDNLYWYRRVMGKEIKFLLHFVKESKQDESGMPNNRFLAERTGGTYSTLKVQPAELEDSGVYFCASSRPMGGTGPYEQYFGPGTRLTVT.

The chain uses TRBV4-3 and TRBJ2-1, with TRBD2 matching over 15 bases. Germline V lookup: CDR1 LGHNA, CDR2 YSLEER. The CDR3 length is 17 residues. The V segment lost 5 bases and the J segment 7 bases; nucleotides outside the gene matches: 9. The CDR3 DNA sequence: TGCGCCAGCAGCTTGATCGGACTAGCGGGAGGGATGAATGAGCAGTTCTTC. Translation: CASSLIGLAGGMNEQFF.

A few counts support this clone. V is TRBV30 and J is TRBJ1-3, with D uncertain. Between the trimmed V and J ends, which lost 2 bases and 4 bases, there was a span of 12 bases. The CDR3 sequence is 14 residues long. Germline V gene data show CDR1 as GTSNPN and CDR2 as SVGIG (reference sequence). CDR3 amino acids: CAWSPKATGNTIYF. CDR3 DNA: TGTGCCTGGAGTCCCAAGGCTACGGGAAACACCATATATTTT.

The J gene is TRBJ2-1, the V gene TRBV7-3; 10 bases match TRBD2. The CDR3 length is 15 residues. The ends lost 5 bases at V and 4 bases at J; junction bases unmatched: 5. Germline-derived CDR1 and CDR2 are SGHTA and FQGTGA. CDR3 nucleotide sequence: TGTGCCAGCAGCCCCGGACTAGCGGTATACAATGAGCAGTTCTTC. Residues: CASSPGLAVYNEQFF.

The rearrangement links TRBV9 to TRBJ2-5, with D perhaps being TRBD1 or TRBD2 (6 bases each). V dropped 0 bases and J dropped 4 bases, with 16 bases sitting between them. Germline CDR1 is SGDLS and CDR2 is YYNGEE. CDR3 length: 16 residues. Here the CDR3 reads CASSVDPGGSGETQYF. CDR3 DNA: TGTGCCAGCAGCGTAGATCCCGGGGGCTCGGGAGAGACCCAGTACTTC.

This clone has only a few counts. The chain recombines TRBV4-3 with TRBJ2-4; 7 bases are a match to TRBD1. Germline V gene data show CDR1 as LGHNA and CDR2 as YSLEER. The CDR3 has 16 amino acids. With 0 bases clipped from V and 8 bases from J, the junction kept 10 bases outside the gene matches. CDR3 amino acids: CASSQDVYRQGYIQYF. DNA of the CDR3: TGCGCCAGCAGCCAAGATGTTTATCGACAGGGATACATTCAGTACTTC.

There are a few counts of this clone. The chain has TRBV7-2 and TRBJ2-7, with 7 bases fitting TRBD1. The V and J ends lost 3 bases and 6 bases, in that order; junction bases with no gene match: 8. Germline CDR1 and CDR2: SGHTA and FQGNSA. The CDR3 spans 14 residues. The CDR3: CASSLHRQGSEQYF. DNA for the CDR3: TGTGCCAGCAGCTTGCACCGACAGGGTAGCGAGCAGTACTTC.

V usage is TRBV30 and J usage is TRBJ2-2; D uncertain. Germline lookup yields CDR1 GTSNPN and CDR2 SVGIG (reference sequence). This CDR3 is 12 amino acids long. The V end lost 0 bases, the J end lost 3 bases, and 2 bases lay between the germline ends. The CDR3: CAWSVHTGELFF. The CDR3 coding sequence is TGTGCCTGGAGTGTACACACCGGGGAGCTGTTTTTT.